This TCR beta chain was identified during a study of blood T cell repertoires in COVID-19 (dated by TCRdb to about 2020). About the study as a whole: Samples covering the acute and convalescent phases of COVID-19 were provided by collaborators in the United States, Italy and Spain. The prospective study material was composed of cDNA or gDNA derived from T cells, B-cell-depleted T cells, or PBMCs. Subjects who had been exposed to COVID-19, were actively infected with it, or had recovered from it provided the deeply sampled blood TCRbeta repertoires that made up the dataset. The repertoires were made available in a free public database intended to serve as a resource for research on the immune response to SARS-CoV-2. Samples were obtained from the ongoing ImmuneRACE study (first 160 participants) and from 1,254 subjects provided by 6 global collaborators. Sample metadata almost always included a de-identified subject ID, COVID-19 status, age in years and sex. Where HLA class I and class II types were available, the types were taken from metadata supplied by the sample provider, not from assay-based typing.

This clone was detected only once. The clone's antigen remains unknown. No base-level quality is on record; no much larger clone is a single base apart. TCRbeta CDR3 regions were amplified from genomic DNA using the immunoSEQ Assay, a bias-controlled multiplex PCR. Regarding the original processing steps: The number of nucleated cells in each sample was estimated by amplification of reference gene primers within the assay. To quantify the absolute abundance of each unique TCRbeta CDR3 rearrangement, sequence reads were collapsed and filtered. Productive Simpson clonality was computed per sample as the square root of Simpson's diversity index over productive rearrangements. As stored in TCRdb, this immuneACCESS dataset retains in-frame rearrangements with V and J assigned. A fraction of the clones does not appear; measured against another copy, unresolved V genes explain less than half of the discrepancy, and the remainder lacks a known reason. V and J calls and clone size are given by that table; D and trimming were obtained from the DNA. This sample comprises 35,000 to 50,000 clones, around 70% of them detected only once. In total, the top ten clones hold roughly 5.8% of the sample.

Measured from the cysteine to the phenylalanine, the CDR3 is 17 residues long. The retained sequence is limited to the CDR3, 51 bases, with the frame set at the first base. V lost 3 bases and J lost 3 bases, and the count of bases not matched to a germline gene is 6. CDR1 SGHRS and CDR2 YFSETQ were looked up in the germline V gene. General findings and caveats noted by the study authors: The quantity of clinical and demographic metadata differed by source and by participant and was supplied without curation.

Whole blood was collected in K2EDTA tubes by collaborating institutions according to the institutions' own protocols. Collaborator samples were shipped for TCRbeta analysis as frozen whole blood, isolated PBMCs, or DNA extracted from either sample type. This receptor was identified in a man at least 80 years old with acute or convalescent COVID-19. Material: peripheral blood. The V and J genes are TRBV5-1 and TRBJ1-4; TRBD1 agrees with 12 junctional bases. The CDR3 region has the sequence CASSSQGQGAANEKLFF. The nucleotides read TGCGCCAGCAGCTCCCAGGGACAGGGGGCTGCTAATGAAAAACTGTTTTTT.